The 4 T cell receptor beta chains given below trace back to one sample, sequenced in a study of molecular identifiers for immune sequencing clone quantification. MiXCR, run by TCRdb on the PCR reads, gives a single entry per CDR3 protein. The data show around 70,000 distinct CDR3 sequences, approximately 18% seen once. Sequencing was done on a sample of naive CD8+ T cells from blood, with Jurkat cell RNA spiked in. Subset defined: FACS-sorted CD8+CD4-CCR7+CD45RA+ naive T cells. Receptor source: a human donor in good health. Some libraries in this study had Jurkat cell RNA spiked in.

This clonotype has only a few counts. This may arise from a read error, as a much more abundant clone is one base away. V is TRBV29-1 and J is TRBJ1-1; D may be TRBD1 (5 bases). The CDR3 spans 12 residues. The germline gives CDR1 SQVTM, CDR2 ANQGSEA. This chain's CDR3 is CSVLSGAAEDFF. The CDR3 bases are TGCAGCGTTCTTTCTGGGGCCGCTGAAGATTTCTTT.

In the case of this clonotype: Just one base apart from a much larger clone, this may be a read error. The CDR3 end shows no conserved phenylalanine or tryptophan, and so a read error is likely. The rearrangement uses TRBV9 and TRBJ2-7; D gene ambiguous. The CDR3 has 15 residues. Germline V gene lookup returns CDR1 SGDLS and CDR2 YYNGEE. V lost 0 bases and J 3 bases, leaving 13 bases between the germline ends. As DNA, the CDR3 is TGTGCCAGCAGCGTAGGGAGCCCCCCGGGCTACGAGCAGTACTCC. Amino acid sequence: CASSVGSPPGYEQYS.

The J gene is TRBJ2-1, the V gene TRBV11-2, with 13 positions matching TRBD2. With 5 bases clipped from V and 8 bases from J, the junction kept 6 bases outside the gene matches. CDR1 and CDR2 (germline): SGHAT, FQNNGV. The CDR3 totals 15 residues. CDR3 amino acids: CASSGGTSGNYEQFF. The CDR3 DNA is TGTGCCAGCAGCGGAGGGACTAGCGGGAACTATGAGCAGTTCTTC.

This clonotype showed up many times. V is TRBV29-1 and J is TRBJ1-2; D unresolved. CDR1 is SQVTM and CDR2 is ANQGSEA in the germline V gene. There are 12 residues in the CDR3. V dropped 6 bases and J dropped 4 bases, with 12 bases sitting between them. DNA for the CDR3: TGCAGCGTGAAACATTTTCCCTATGGCTACACCTTC. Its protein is CSVKHFPYGYTF.